This T cell receptor (beta chain) was recorded in a study of control samples from healthy donors and cancer patients. TCRdb's table, derived via immunoSEQ multiplex PCR, lists solely in-frame clones and lacks some. The table includes some 87,000 clones, about nine tenths detected once. Germline V gene lookup returns CDR1 SGHRS and CDR2 YFSETQ. The CDR3 contains 15 residues. Deletions cut 4 bases from V and 3 bases from J, with 14 bases between. The receptor's source is a young man in good health. This chain links TRBV5-1 with TRBJ2-1; D ambiguous. Sequenced sample: blood. This chain's CDR3 is CASSADLTRYNEQFF. CDR3 coding DNA: TGCGCCAGCAGCGCAGACCTTACACGCTACAATGAGCAGTTCTTC. The full variable domain, rest sourced from reference TRBV5-1 and TRBJ2-1, is KAGVTQTPRYLIKTRGQQVTLSCSPISGHRSVSWYQQTPGQGLQFLFEYFSETQRNKGNFPGRFSGRQFSNSRSEMNVSTLELGDSALYLCASSADLTRYNEQFFGPGTRLTVL.